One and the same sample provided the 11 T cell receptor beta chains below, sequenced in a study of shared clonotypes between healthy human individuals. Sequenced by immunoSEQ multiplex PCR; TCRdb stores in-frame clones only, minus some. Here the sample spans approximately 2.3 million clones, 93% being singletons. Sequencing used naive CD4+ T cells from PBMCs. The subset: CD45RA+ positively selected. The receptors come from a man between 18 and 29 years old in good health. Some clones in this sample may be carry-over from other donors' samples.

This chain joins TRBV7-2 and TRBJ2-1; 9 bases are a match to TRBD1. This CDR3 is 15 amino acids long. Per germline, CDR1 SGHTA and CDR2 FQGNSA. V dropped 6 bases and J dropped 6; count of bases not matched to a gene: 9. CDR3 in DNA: TGTGCCAGCAGGTTCGGGACAGGGATTGGCAATGAGCAGTTCTTC. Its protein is CASRFGTGIGNEQFF. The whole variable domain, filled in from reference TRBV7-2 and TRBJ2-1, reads GAGVSQSPSNKVTEKGKDVELRCDPISGHTALYWYRQSLGQGLEFLIYFQGNSAPDKSGLPSDRFSAERTGGSVSTLTIQRTQQEDSAVYLCASRFGTGIGNEQFFGPGTRLTVL.

Here the CDR3 reads CASSNLRRGSYNEQFF. Written as DNA, the CDR3 is TGTGCCAGCAGTAACTTACGTAGGGGCTCCTACAATGAGCAGTTCTTC. The chain has TRBV7-3 and TRBJ2-1, with a possible D match to TRBD1 (5 bases). The CDR3 is 16 residues long. Germline V gives CDR1 SGHTA, CDR2 FQGTGA. V was trimmed by 6 bases and J by 0 bases, leaving 15 bases between them.

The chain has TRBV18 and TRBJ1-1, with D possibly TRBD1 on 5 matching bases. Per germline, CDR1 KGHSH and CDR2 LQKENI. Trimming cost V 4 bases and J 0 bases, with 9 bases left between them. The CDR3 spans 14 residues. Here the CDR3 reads CASSQRQMNTEAFF. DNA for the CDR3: TGTGCCAGCTCACAAAGACAGATGAACACTGAAGCTTTCTTT.

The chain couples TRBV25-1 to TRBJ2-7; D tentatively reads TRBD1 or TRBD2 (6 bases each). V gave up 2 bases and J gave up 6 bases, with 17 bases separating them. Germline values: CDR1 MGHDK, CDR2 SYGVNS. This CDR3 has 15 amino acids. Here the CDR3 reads CASSETTNREVEQYF. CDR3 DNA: TGTGCCAGCAGTGAAACTACGAACAGGGAGGTCGAGCAGTACTTC.

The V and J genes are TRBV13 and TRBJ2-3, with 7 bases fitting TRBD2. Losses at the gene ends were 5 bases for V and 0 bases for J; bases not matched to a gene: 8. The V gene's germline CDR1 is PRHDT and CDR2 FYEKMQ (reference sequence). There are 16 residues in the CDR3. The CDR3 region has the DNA TGTGCCAGCAGCCCTGCCGGGACTACTAGCACAGATACGCAGTATTTT. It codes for CASSPAGTTSTDTQYF. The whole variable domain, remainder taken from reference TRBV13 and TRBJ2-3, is AAGVIQSPRHLIKEKRETATLKCYPIPRHDTVYWYQQGPGQDPQFLISFYEKMQSDKGSIPDRFSAQQFSDYHSELNMSSLELGDSALYFCASSPAGTTSTDTQYFGPGTRLTVL.

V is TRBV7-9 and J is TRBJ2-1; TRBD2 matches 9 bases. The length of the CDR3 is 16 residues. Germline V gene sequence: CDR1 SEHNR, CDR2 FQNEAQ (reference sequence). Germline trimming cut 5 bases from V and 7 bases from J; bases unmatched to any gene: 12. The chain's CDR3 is CASSVETSGSLNEQFF. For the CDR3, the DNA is TGTGCCAGCAGCGTAGAGACTAGCGGTTCTCTAAATGAGCAGTTCTTC.

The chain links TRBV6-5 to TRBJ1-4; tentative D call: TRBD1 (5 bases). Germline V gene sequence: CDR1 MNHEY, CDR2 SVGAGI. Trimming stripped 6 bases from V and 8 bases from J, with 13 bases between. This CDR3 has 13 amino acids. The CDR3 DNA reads TGTGCCAGCAGCCAACGACAGTCAGAAAAACTGTTTTTT. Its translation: CASSQRQSEKLFF.

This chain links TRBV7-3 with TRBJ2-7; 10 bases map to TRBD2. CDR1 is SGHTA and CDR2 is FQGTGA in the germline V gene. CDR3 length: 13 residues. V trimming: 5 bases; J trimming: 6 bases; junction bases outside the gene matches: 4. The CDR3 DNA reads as TGTGCCAGCAGCCTAGCGGGAGCTGGCGAGCAGTACTTC. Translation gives CASSLAGAGEQYF. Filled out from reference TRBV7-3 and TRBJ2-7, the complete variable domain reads GAGVSQTPSNKVTEKGKYVELRCDPISGHTALYWYRQSLGQGPEFLIYFQGTGAADDSGLPNDRFFAVRPEGSVSTLKIQRTERGDSAVYLCASSLAGAGEQYFGPGTRLTVT.

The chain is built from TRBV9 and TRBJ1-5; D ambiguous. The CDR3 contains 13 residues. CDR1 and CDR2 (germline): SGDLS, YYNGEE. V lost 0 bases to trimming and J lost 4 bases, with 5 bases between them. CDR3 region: CASSVDQNQPQHF. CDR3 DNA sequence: TGTGCCAGCAGCGTAGACCAGAATCAGCCCCAGCATTTT.

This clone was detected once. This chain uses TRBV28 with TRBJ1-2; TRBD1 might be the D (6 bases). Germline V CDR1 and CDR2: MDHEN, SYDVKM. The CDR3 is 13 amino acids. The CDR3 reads CASLTGNNYGYTF. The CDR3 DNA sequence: TGTGCAAGTCTGACAGGAAATAACTATGGCTACACCTTC.

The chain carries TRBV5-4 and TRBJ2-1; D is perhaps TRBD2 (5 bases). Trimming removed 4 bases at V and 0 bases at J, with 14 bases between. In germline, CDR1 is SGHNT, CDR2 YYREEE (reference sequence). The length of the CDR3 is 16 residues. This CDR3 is CASSQRTGSSYNEQFF. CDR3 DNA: TGTGCCAGCAGCCAGCGGACGGGTAGCTCCTACAATGAGCAGTTCTTC.